This T cell receptor (beta chain) is drawn from a study of shared clonotypes between healthy human individuals. CDR3 length: 15 residues. CDR1 is LNHDA, CDR2 SQIVND, per germline (reference sequence). The V and J ends lost 3 bases and 7 bases respectively, with 18 bases between them. Here immunoSEQ multiplex PCR was the method, and the copy in TCRdb shows in-frame clones only, minus some. The sample has 2 million to 2.5 million clones; roughly 95% are singletons. Sample: naive CD4+ T cells sorted from blood. Subset indicated: CD45RA+ positively selected. The chain is built from TRBV19 and TRBJ2-5; D might be TRBD1 or TRBD2, each matching 5 bases. This TCR derives from a man aged 18 to 29 in good health. The CDR3 reads CASSIGDPLYGTQYF. DNA for the CDR3: TGTGCCAGTAGTATTGGGGACCCTTTGTATGGGACCCAGTACTTC.